Below, 18 T cell receptor beta chains from the same sample are listed, as sequenced in a study of blood T cell repertoires in COVID-19. TCRdb keeps only in-frame clones here, not all; method: immunoSEQ multiplex PCR. Of more than 200,000 clones detected, just over 85% appear once; the ten largest clones hold roughly 1.4%. The material sequenced was peripheral blood. The receptors derive from a man older than 75 with acute or convalescent COVID-19.

The V and J genes are TRBV3-1 (or the pseudogene TRBV3-2) and TRBJ2-2, with 7 positions matching TRBD1. Germline-derived CDR1 and CDR2 are LGHDT and YNNKEL (reference sequence). V trimming: 2 bases; J trimming: 6 bases; junction bases outside the gene matches: 0. There are 13 residues in the CDR3. The DNA for the CDR3 is TGTGCCAGCAGCCAACAGGGGGCCGGGGAGCTGTTTTTT. This codes for CASSQQGAGELFF.

The chain has TRBV28 and TRBJ2-2, with TRBD2 identical over 12 bases. The CDR3 extends over 16 amino acids. V gave up 4 bases and J gave up 2 bases; unmatched junction bases: 2. The V gene's germline CDR1 is MDHEN and CDR2 SYDVKM. For the CDR3, the DNA is TGTGCCAGCAGTTGGACTAGCGGGATTAACACCGGGGAGCTGTTTTTT. This codes for CASSWTSGINTGELFF.

The J gene is TRBJ2-2, the V gene TRBV6-5, with a possible D match to TRBD2 (5 bases). The CDR3 has 13 amino acids. The V end was cut by 6 bases, the J end by 4 bases, with 9 bases between. Germline loops: CDR1 MNHEY, CDR2 SVGAGI. The CDR3 DNA reads TGTGCCAGCAGATGGGCGGGCACCGGGGAGCTGTTTTTT. Its translation: CASRWAGTGELFF.

The J gene is TRBJ2-2, the V gene TRBV18; a possible D gene is TRBD2 (5 bases). CDR1 and CDR2 from the germline V gene are KGHSH and LQKENI. The CDR3 extends over 14 amino acids. With 6 bases removed from V and 1 base from J, the gap between germline ends came to 9 bases. CDR3 sequence (DNA): TGTGCCAGCTCCCCCGGGATGAACACCGGGGAGCTGTTTTTT. Its protein is CASSPGMNTGELFF.

The rearrangement joins TRBV12-3 or TRBV12-4 to TRBJ1-1; D uncertain. V was trimmed by 6 bases and J by 2 bases, leaving 10 bases between them. The length of the CDR3 is 13 residues. The CDR3 sequence is CASSRETNTEAFF. For the CDR3, the DNA is TGTGCCAGCAGCCGGGAAACAAACACTGAAGCTTTCTTT.

The chain carries TRBV12-3 or TRBV12-4 and TRBJ2-2; D gene ambiguous. The CDR3 consists of 13 residues. Trimming pared 6 bases from V and 6 bases from J, leaving 11 bases between. The CDR3 DNA sequence: TGTGCCAGCAGCCAGTTTTTATCCGGGGAGCTGTTTTTT. It codes for CASSQFLSGELFF.

This clone was picked up one time. The chain employs TRBV25-1 and TRBJ2-7, with D possibly matching TRBD2 (5 bases). Germline V gene data show CDR1 as MGHDK and CDR2 as SYGVNS. CDR3 size: 15 residues. V was clipped by 0 bases and J by 0 bases, with 9 bases between them. The CDR3 DNA reads TGTGCCAGCAGTGAATATTCCCGGGGCTCCTACGAGCAGTACTTC. It translates to CASSEYSRGSYEQYF.

The rearrangement uses TRBV19 and TRBJ2-1, with D perhaps TRBD1 (5 bases). This CDR3 is built from 17 residues. Germline lookup yields CDR1 LNHDA and CDR2 SQIVND (reference sequence). V was clipped by 3 bases and J by 0 bases, with 15 bases between them. CDR3 in amino acids: CASSIGAGFPSYNEQFF. The CDR3 bases are TGTGCCAGTAGTATTGGGGCAGGCTTTCCCTCCTACAATGAGCAGTTCTTC.

The rearrangement joins TRBV18 to TRBJ2-7, with D perhaps matching TRBD2 (7 bases). Germline lookup yields CDR1 KGHSH and CDR2 LQKENI. The CDR3 runs to 16 residues. The V end was cut by 1 base, the J end by 0 bases, with 13 bases between. CDR3 sequence (DNA): TGTGCCAGCTCACCACTTCAGCGGGACAACTCCTACGAGCAGTACTTC. Translation: CASSPLQRDNSYEQYF.

This clone was seen once. The rearrangement links TRBV25-1 to TRBJ1-2; D unclear. The CDR3 contains 12 residues. Per germline, CDR1 MGHDK and CDR2 SYGVNS. The ends were cut back, 4 bases at V and 5 bases at J, with 8 bases in the middle. The CDR3: CASSVSAYGYTF. CDR3 nucleotides: TGTGCCAGCAGTGTGTCTGCGTATGGCTACACCTTC.

The chain links TRBV29-1 to TRBJ1-1; D may be TRBD1 (6 bases). The CDR3 sequence is 12 residues long. V lost 6 bases, J lost 2 bases, and 10 bases lay in between. Per the germline V gene, CDR1 is SQVTM and CDR2 is ANQGSEA. CDR3 region: CSVGQPNTEAFF. For the CDR3, the DNA is TGCAGCGTCGGACAGCCTAACACTGAAGCTTTCTTT.

The chain employs TRBV6-6 and TRBJ2-5; TRBD2 agrees at 12 bases. The germline V gene has CDR1 MNHNY and CDR2 SVGAGI (reference sequence). The CDR3 totals 16 residues. J was trimmed by 2 bases and V by 2 bases; bases with no gene match: 3. In DNA, the CDR3 is TGTGCCAGCAGTTACCCCACTAGCGGGAGGCAAGAGACCCAGTACTTC. This codes for CASSYPTSGRQETQYF.

The V call is TRBV5-1, the J call TRBJ2-2; D gene uncertain. This CDR3 comprises 13 residues. Trimming pared 3 bases from V and 2 bases from J, leaving 5 bases between. Per germline, CDR1 SGHRS and CDR2 YFSETQ. The CDR3 region is CASSYSNTGELFF. The DNA for the CDR3 is TGCGCCAGCAGCTACAGTAACACCGGGGAGCTGTTTTTT.

CDR3 sequence (DNA): TGTGCCAGCAGCTCTCAGCGGGGACAAGAGACCCAGTACTTC. Residues: CASSSQRGQETQYF. V usage is TRBV11-2 and J usage is TRBJ2-5; TRBD2 aligns across 7 bases. Germline CDR1 is SGHAT and CDR2 is FQNNGV. The V and J ends lost 4 bases and 2 bases, in that order; junction bases with no gene match: 4. The CDR3 sequence is 14 residues long.

The chain links TRBV28 to TRBJ2-7; TRBD2 might be the D (6 bases). Germline assignment: CDR1 MDHEN and CDR2 SYDVKM. The CDR3 extends over 14 amino acids. V was pared by 5 bases and J by 3 bases, with 14 bases between. The DNA of the CDR3 is TGTGCCAGCAGTATACGGACTATTAACTACGAGCAGTACTTC. Amino acids: CASSIRTINYEQYF.

This rearrangement joins TRBV7-9 to TRBJ2-2; 7 bases align to TRBD2. The CDR3 contains 19 residues. Trimming took 10 bases from V and 4 from J; bases not matched to a gene: 24. CDR1 SEHNR and CDR2 FQNEAQ come from the germline V gene (reference sequence). CDR3 protein: CATHSGARTRGKSTGELFF. CDR3 coding DNA: TGTGCCACCCACTCCGGTGCACGGACTAGAGGGAAGAGCACCGGGGAGCTGTTTTTT.

This chain links TRBV2 with TRBJ2-2; D uncertain. The V end was cut by 8 bases, the J end by 1 base, with 14 bases between. CDR1 SNHLY and CDR2 FYNNEI come from the germline V gene. The CDR3 totals 15 residues. The CDR3 reads CASVKEFLNTGELFF. The CDR3 nucleotides are TGTGCCAGCGTGAAAGAGTTTTTGAACACCGGGGAGCTGTTTTTT. Variable domain in full (rest from reference TRBV2 and TRBJ2-2): EPEVTQTPSHQVTQMGQEVILRCVPISNHLYFYWYRQILGQKVEFLVSFYNNEISEKSEIFDDQFSVERPDGSNFTLKIRSTKLEDSAMYFCASVKEFLNTGELFFGEGSRLTVL.

The gene calls are TRBV7-9 and TRBJ1-2; D is ambiguous. V lost 2 bases and J 7 bases, leaving 20 bases between the germline ends. The CDR3 is 16 residues long. The germline gives CDR1 SEHNR, CDR2 FQNEAQ (reference sequence). The CDR3: CASSLKSREWTTGYTF. In DNA form, the CDR3 reads TGTGCCAGCAGCTTAAAAAGCCGGGAGTGGACTACTGGCTACACCTTC.